This TCR beta chain was sequenced for a study of PD-1 blockade in classical Hodgkin lymphoma. The method was immunoSEQ multiplex PCR; TCRdb's version includes in-frame clones alone and lacks a portion of them. The data show tens of thousands of clones, about 83% seen once. Time point denoted: cycle 4 day 1 (C4D1), after more than 5 weeks of nivolumab. After autologous stem cell transplantation all patients relapsed, and prior brentuximab vedotin exposure differed between cohorts. Complete response, partial response or progressive disease was each patient's best response. Comment on this clone: Antigen specificity is unknown.

Study results and limitations: Newly diagnosed patients were said to have less baseline TCR diversity than healthy donors did. Baseline diversity resembling that of newly diagnosed patients was seen in complete responders. While CD8+ TCR diversity did not rise significantly by C4D1, CD4+ TCR diversity did.

The germline gives CDR1 SGDLS, CDR2 YYNGEE. There are 15 residues in the CDR3. V was pared by 0 bases and J by 3 bases, with 3 bases of the junction left unmatched. V and J are TRBV9 and TRBJ1-5; 7 positions match TRBD1. The TCR originated in a human donor with classical Hodgkin lymphoma. The input for sequencing was peripheral blood mononuclear cells (PBMCs), taken before the fourth cycle of nivolumab. The CDR3, as DNA: TGTGCCAGCAGCGTAGAAGGGGGCCTCAATCAGCCCCAGCATTTT. Amino acids: CASSVEGGLNQPQHF.